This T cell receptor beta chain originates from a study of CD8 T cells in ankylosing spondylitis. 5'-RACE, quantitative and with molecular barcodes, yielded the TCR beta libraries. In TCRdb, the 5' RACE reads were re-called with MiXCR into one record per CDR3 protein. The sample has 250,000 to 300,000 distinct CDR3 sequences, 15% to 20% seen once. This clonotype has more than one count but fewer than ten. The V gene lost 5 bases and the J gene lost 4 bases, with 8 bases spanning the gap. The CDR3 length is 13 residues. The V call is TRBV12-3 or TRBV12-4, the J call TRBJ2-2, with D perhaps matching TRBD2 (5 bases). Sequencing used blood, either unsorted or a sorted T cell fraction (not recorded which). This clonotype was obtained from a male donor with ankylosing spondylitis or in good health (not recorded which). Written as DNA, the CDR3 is TGTGCCAGCAGTGCAGAGGGCACCGGGGAGCTGTTTTTT. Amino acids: CASSAEGTGELFF.